This T cell receptor beta chain was sequenced for a study of CD8 T cells in ankylosing spondylitis listed by TCRdb under 2017. With respect to the entire study: To find TCR variants linked to disease, the study profiled T cell receptor beta repertoires in ankylosing spondylitis patients and healthy donors. The full study cohort comprised 20 to 30 ankylosing spondylitis patients and some 110 healthy donors. Peripheral blood samples were taken, and synovial fluid was additionally collected from ankylosing spondylitis patients. What the authors observed across the whole study: Some motif variants were previously reported in synovial fluid and blood of reactive arthritis patients, suggesting common disease-initiation mechanisms. Blood from ankylosing spondylitis patients appeared to be characterized by a TCR beta motif composed of roughly 8 highly homologous amino acid variants. In peripheral blood, the disease-linked clones were found at relatively low frequencies and had a CD8+ phenotype. Significant enrichment of the disease-linked clones was reported in matched synovial fluid samples from ankylosing spondylitis patients.

In regard to this clonotype: Its antigen is not yet known. Qualities for individual bases were not recorded, and no much larger clone is one base off.

The V end loses 2 bases and the J end loses 4 bases, and a stretch of 17 bases separates them. The CDR3 holds 16 amino acids from the cysteine to the phenylalanine. The entry retains the CDR3 DNA only, 48 bases that are in frame from base 1. Sequencing was performed on an Illumina HiSeq 2500. Quantitative 5'-RACE with molecular barcodes was used to prepare TCR beta libraries. As for the authors' bioinformatics: Disease-linked TCR variants were identified with a new computational method built on a probabilistic model of VDJ rearrangement. The raw public reads went through TCRdb reprocessing: fastp at Q25, MiXCR clone calling, in-frame beta chains kept. Rows with one shared CDR3 protein collapse into an entry with the most common genes and DNA. Clone size and V and J calls follow TCRdb, not the original study. This sample holds about 500,000 distinct CDR3 sequences; over 4% were observed only once. Roughly 3.2% of the sample belongs to the ten largest clones.

This chain is built from TRBV12-3 or TRBV12-4 and TRBJ1-1, with TRBD1 perhaps the D gene, on 5 matching bases. Sequenced material: blood, either unsorted or a sorted T cell fraction (not recorded which). This clonotype originated in a male donor with ankylosing spondylitis. The DNA sequence reads TGTGCCAGCAGTTTAATAATCGGGGCGCTAGGCACTGAAGCTTTCTTT. Its protein is CASSLIIGALGTEAFF.